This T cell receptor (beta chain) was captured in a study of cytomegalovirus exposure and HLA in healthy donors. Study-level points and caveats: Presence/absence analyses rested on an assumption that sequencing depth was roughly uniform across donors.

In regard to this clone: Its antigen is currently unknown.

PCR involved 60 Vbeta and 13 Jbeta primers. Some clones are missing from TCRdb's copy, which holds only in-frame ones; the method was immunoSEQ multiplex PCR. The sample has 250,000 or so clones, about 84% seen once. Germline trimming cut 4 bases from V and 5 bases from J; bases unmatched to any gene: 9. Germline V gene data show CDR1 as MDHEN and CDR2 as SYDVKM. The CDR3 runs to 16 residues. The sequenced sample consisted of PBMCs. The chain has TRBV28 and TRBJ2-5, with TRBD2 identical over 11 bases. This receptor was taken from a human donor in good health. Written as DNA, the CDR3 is TGTGCCAGCAGTTCCCCCGTAGCGGGAGGGCGGGAGACCCAGTACTTC. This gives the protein CASSSPVAGGRETQYF.